This TCR beta chain was found in a study of T cells in Graves' hyperthyroidism and ophthalmopathy. This clonotype has ten or more counts. This sample holds PBMCs from about 9.3 ml fresh peripheral blood. V lost 1 base to trimming and J lost 7 bases, with 19 bases between them. This CDR3 has 16 residues. The germline CDR1 and CDR2 sequences are SGHTA and FQGNSA. Amplified TCR beta CDR3 regions came from RNA transcripts. Initially, a first-round RT-PCR of the TCR CDR3 employed the HTBI primer set. Using its own MiXCR run on the multiplex PCR reads, TCRdb lists one record per CDR3 protein. In the table there are around 99,000 distinct CDR3 sequences, about 17% of which are singletons.

The rearrangement uses TRBV7-2 and TRBJ1-2, with TRBD1 as a possible D gene (6 bases). Sequenced input: blood. The receptor was isolated from a woman aged 45-59 years with Graves' hyperthyroidism. CDR3 DNA: TGTGCCAGCAGCTTAGGGGGGGGGCAGTCCTACCCTGGCTACACCTTC. Translated: CASSLGGGQSYPGYTF.